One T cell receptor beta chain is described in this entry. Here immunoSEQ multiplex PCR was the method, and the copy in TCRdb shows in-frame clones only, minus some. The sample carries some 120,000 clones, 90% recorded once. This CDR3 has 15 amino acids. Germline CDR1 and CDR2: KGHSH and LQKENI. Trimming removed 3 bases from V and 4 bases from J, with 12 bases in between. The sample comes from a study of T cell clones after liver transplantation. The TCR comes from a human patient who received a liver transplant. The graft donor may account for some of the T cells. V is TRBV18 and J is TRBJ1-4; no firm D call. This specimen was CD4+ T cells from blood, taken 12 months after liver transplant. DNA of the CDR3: TGTGCCAGCTCACCTATAGGAGGCGGTAATGAAAAACTGTTTTTT. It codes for CASSPIGGGNEKLFF.